Given below is one T cell receptor beta chain in context. Its antigen is unidentified. This sample was taken from a study of T cell responses to AZD1222 COVID-19 vaccine. In the study overall: Whether given at about 4 or about 12 weeks, second doses were pooled.

Sequencing used immunoSEQ multiplex PCR; TCRdb keeps in-frame clones, though not all of them. The profile shows 150,000 or so clones, about 92% of them singletons. Study conclusions and caveats: Sampling captured repertoires only after the peak T cell response. There were mostly white British donors and more females than males, and clonal diversity was possibly underestimated. Nearly half of the spike-specific TCRs reportedly recognize variant regions that carry no mutations.

From germline, CDR1 is LGHDT and CDR2 YNNKEL (reference sequence). The J segment lost 0 bases and the V segment lost 3 bases, leaving 1 base of the junction unmatched. CDR3 length: 15 amino acids. Sequenced here: peripheral blood, sampled on day 0 of AZD1222 vaccination. The chain joins TRBV3-1 (or the pseudogene TRBV3-2) to TRBJ2-3; TRBD2 aligns across 9 bases. This receptor was identified in an adult in good health. CDR3 in amino acids: CASSHSGGSTDTQYF. The CDR3, as DNA: TGTGCCAGCAGCCATAGCGGGGGCAGCACAGATACGCAGTATTTT.